Listed below are T cell receptor beta chains from one sample, sequenced in a study of blood T cell repertoires in COVID-19. This table comes from immunoSEQ multiplex PCR, and its TCRdb copy is limited to in-frame clones, with some not included. The table includes just over 90,000 clones, about 80% detected once. What was sequenced was peripheral blood. These TCRs come from a human donor in a cohort sampled during active COVID-19. The CDR3 runs from the conserved cysteine through the conserved F or W. The D gene is left open where the match is weak. Some rows have no size entry. The others give once, few or many, or a class for an expanded clone.

v_gene	d_gene	j_gene	abundance	CDR3aa	CDR3nt
TRBV19	TRBD1	TRBJ2-7	.	CASSPSGQGPYEQYF	TGTGCCAGTAGCCCGTCCGGACAGGGTCCCTACGAGCAGTACTTC
TRBV7-8	TRBD2	TRBJ2-1	once	CASSPSPGLANEQFF	TGTGCCAGCAGCCCTAGTCCGGGACTAGCGAATGAGCAGTTCTTC
TRBV16	.	TRBJ2-5	.	CASSKNRVTQETQYF	TGTGCCAGCAGTAAAAACAGGGTTACCCAAGAGACCCAGTACTTC
TRBV19	.	TRBJ1-2	.	CASRRPDNSFYGYTF	TGTGCCAGTAGGAGGCCCGATAATTCCTTCTATGGCTACACCTTC
TRBV5-1	.	TRBJ2-1	.	CASSWMGTRGNEQFF	TGCGCCAGCAGCTGGATGGGGACAAGGGGGAATGAGCAGTTCTTC
TRBV4-1	.	TRBJ2-1	.	CASSQVALVSGPNEQFF	TGCGCCAGCAGCCAAGTGGCCCTAGTCTCGGGTCCCAATGAGCAGTTCTTC
TRBV6-5	.	TRBJ2-5	.	CASSYSSGEETQYF	TGTGCCAGCAGTTACTCCTCGGGGGAAGAGACCCAGTACTTC
TRBV25-1	.	TRBJ1-1	.	CASSEWDTNTEAFF	TGTGCCAGCAGTGAATGGGACACTAACACTGAAGCTTTCTTT
TRBV6-4	.	TRBJ2-5	.	CASSYRGGETQYF	TGTGCCAGCAGCTACAGGGGGGGAGAGACCCAGTACTTC
TRBV5-5	.	TRBJ2-7	.	CASSLGQGMSYEQYF	TGTGCCAGCAGCTTGGGGCAGGGGATGTCCTACGAGCAGTACTTC
TRBV4-2	.	TRBJ2-1	.	CASSQAYGRRGGERSYNEQFF	TGTGCCAGCAGCCAAGCCTATGGGAGGAGGGGGGGAGAAAGGTCCTACAATGAGCAGTTCTTC
TRBV2	.	TRBJ2-1	.	CASSERASKDEQFF	TGTGCCAGCAGTGAAAGGGCTAGCAAGGATGAGCAGTTCTTC
TRBV19	.	TRBJ1-2	.	CASTRTATYNYGYTF	TGTGCCAGTACCAGGACAGCAACTTATAACTATGGCTACACCTTC
TRBV28	.	TRBJ1-2	.	CASSFSTALGGYTF	TGTGCCAGCAGTTTCTCAACAGCTCTGGGTGGCTACACCTTC
TRBV5-8	TRBD1	TRBJ1-1	.	CASSRGTGGYTEAFF	TGTGCCAGCAGCCGAGGGACAGGGGGCTACACTGAAGCTTTCTTT
TRBV7-9	.	TRBJ2-1	.	CASSPTGKYNEQFF	TGTGCCAGCAGCCCTACCGGGAAGTACAATGAGCAGTTCTTC
TRBV7-9	.	TRBJ2-5	.	CASSPRVLETQYF	TGTGCCAGCAGCCCACGGGTCTTAGAGACCCAGTACTTC
TRBV9	.	TRBJ2-2	.	CASSVADARLNTGELFF	TGTGCCAGCAGCGTAGCTGATGCGAGGTTAAACACCGGGGAGCTGTTTTTT
TRBV5-6	.	TRBJ1-2	once	CASSLNSRGYTF	TGTGCCAGCAGCTTGAACAGCCGTGGCTACACCTTC
TRBV7-9	.	TRBJ2-3	.	CASSPHSAVRDTQYF	TGTGCCAGCAGCCCCCACAGTGCTGTTCGGGATACGCAGTATTTT
TRBV6-5	TRBD2	TRBJ2-7	.	CASSSGLAGPDEQYF	TGTGCCAGCAGTTCTGGACTAGCGGGACCTGACGAGCAGTACTTC
TRBV18	.	TRBJ2-7	.	CASSPFTGSSYEQYF	TGTGCCAGCTCACCCTTTACAGGGAGCTCCTACGAGCAGTACTTC
TRBV6-7	TRBD1	TRBJ1-2	.	CASSYSRQGAGYGYTF	TGTGCCAGCAGTTACTCAAGACAGGGGGCAGGGTATGGCTACACCTTC
TRBV18	.	TRBJ2-5	.	CASSPVRAYQETQYF	TGTGCCAGCTCACCCGTGAGGGCGTACCAAGAGACCCAGTACTTC
TRBV18	.	TRBJ1-2	.	CASSPEMDTRYGYTF	TGTGCCAGCTCACCAGAAATGGACACGCGCTATGGCTACACCTTC
TRBV5-1	TRBD1	TRBJ1-2	.	CASSLVTGGGYGYTF	TGCGCCAGCAGCTTGGTGACAGGGGGCGGCTATGGCTACACCTTC
TRBV6-6	.	TRBJ2-5	.	CASSYEPQETQYF	TGTGCCAGCAGTTACGAGCCGCAAGAGACCCAGTACTTC
TRBV18	TRBD2	TRBJ2-3	.	CASSPPSAGAKDTQYF	TGTGCCAGCTCACCACCATCAGCGGGAGCTAAAGATACGCAGTATTTT
TRBV7-3	.	TRBJ2-2	.	CASSPRVPGELFF	TGTGCCAGCAGCCCGAGGGTACCCGGGGAGCTGTTTTTT
TRBV3-1/TRBV3-2	.	TRBJ2-3	.	CASSHLSQTDTQYF	TGTGCCAGCAGCCATCTCTCCCAGACAGATACGCAGTATTTT
TRBV5-5	.	TRBJ1-2	.	CASSLSYRVQNYGYTF	TGTGCCAGCAGCTTGTCTTACAGGGTGCAGAACTATGGCTACACCTTC
TRBV7-2	.	TRBJ2-1	once	CASSSTSVGGEQFF	TGTGCCAGCAGCTCGACTAGTGTGGGAGGAGAGCAGTTCTTC
TRBV19	.	TRBJ1-2	.	CASSIERQNLYGYTF	TGTGCCAGTAGTATAGAACGACAGAACCTCTATGGCTACACCTTC
TRBV5-8	TRBD1	TRBJ2-1	once	CASSYRTGGAREQFF	TGTGCCAGCAGCTATAGGACAGGGGGCGCTCGGGAGCAGTTCTTC
TRBV18	TRBD1	TRBJ2-5	.	CASSRTGGIQETQYF	TGTGCCAGCTCACGGACAGGGGGAATCCAAGAGACCCAGTACTTC
TRBV5-1	TRBD2	TRBJ2-7	.	CASSSQLAGGDEQYF	TGCGCCAGCAGCTCCCAACTAGCGGGAGGGGACGAGCAGTACTTC
TRBV27	TRBD1	TRBJ2-1	few	CASSPRGTGANNEQFF	TGTGCCAGCAGTCCGAGGGGGACAGGGGCAAACAATGAGCAGTTCTTC
TRBV5-4	TRBD2	TRBJ2-1	.	CASSSGLAGVFVQFF	TGTGCCAGCAGCTCGGGACTAGCGGGAGTGTTCGTGCAGTTCTTC
TRBV27	.	TRBJ1-2	.	CASSFQMGLEGYTF	TGTGCCAGCAGTTTCCAAATGGGGCTGGAAGGCTACACCTTC
TRBV28	TRBD2	TRBJ2-3	.	CASSGRWADTQYF	TGTGCCAGTAGCGGGAGATGGGCAGATACGCAGTATTTT
TRBV3-1/TRBV3-2	.	TRBJ1-2	.	CASSQGQVSVGYTF	TGTGCCAGCAGCCAAGGACAGGTTAGCGTGGGCTACACCTTC
TRBV10-3	.	TRBJ2-7	.	CAISGPVRGSSYEQYF	TGTGCCATCAGTGGCCCCGTACGGGGGAGCTCCTACGAGCAGTACTTC
TRBV18	.	TRBJ1-1	.	CASSGGETSTEAFF	TGTGCCAGCTCTGGGGGGGAAACGAGCACTGAAGCTTTCTTT
TRBV5-1	TRBD2	TRBJ2-3	.	CASSFTGTSGPDTQYF	TGCGCCAGCAGCTTTACCGGGACTAGCGGGCCAGATACGCAGTATTTT
TRBV5-5	.	TRBJ2-1	few	CASSSAGGFTSANEQFF	TGTGCCAGCAGCTCGGCTGGTGGCTTTACAAGCGCCAATGAGCAGTTCTTC
TRBV5-4	TRBD2	TRBJ2-5	.	CASSFPTSGGPGTQYF	TGTGCCAGCAGCTTTCCGACTAGCGGGGGCCCAGGGACCCAGTACTTC
TRBV5-1	.	TRBJ2-7	once	CASSFGGLRSYEQYF	TGCGCCAGCAGCTTTGGTGGACTTCGCTCCTACGAGCAGTACTTC
TRBV6-5	.	TRBJ1-3	.	CASRVLPPENTIYF	TGTGCCAGCAGGGTACTACCCCCGGAGAACACCATATATTTT
TRBV5-5	TRBD2	TRBJ2-2	.	CASSPGGANGELFF	TGTGCCAGCAGCCCGGGGGGGGCTAACGGGGAGCTGTTTTTT
TRBV12-5	.	TRBJ2-5	few	CASGQGGPAQETQYF	TGTGCTAGTGGTCAGGGAGGTCCCGCGCAAGAGACCCAGTACTTC
TRBV10-3	TRBD2	TRBJ2-1	.	CAISETLTSGGAEQFF	TGTGCCATCAGTGAGACCCTGACTAGCGGGGGAGCCGAGCAGTTCTTC
TRBV7-2	.	TRBJ1-1	once	CASSLAPVNTEAFF	TGTGCCAGCAGCTTAGCGCCGGTGAACACTGAAGCTTTCTTT
TRBV28	TRBD1	TRBJ1-4	.	CASLGQGATNEKLFF	TGTGCCAGCTTGGGACAGGGGGCGACTAATGAAAAACTGTTTTTT
TRBV7-8	.	TRBJ2-7	.	CASSQWTETYEQYF	TGTGCCAGCAGCCAATGGACTGAGACCTACGAGCAGTACTTC
TRBV18	TRBD2	TRBJ2-6	.	CASSPPGTGGGNVLTF	TGTGCCAGCTCACCACCGGGGACCGGGGGGGGCAACGTCCTGACTTTC
TRBV3-1/TRBV3-2	.	TRBJ1-1	.	CASSQDHRKSTEAFF	TGTGCCAGCAGCCAAGATCACCGAAAGAGCACTGAAGCTTTCTTT
TRBV5-1	TRBD1	TRBJ2-3	.	CASSIGTGGSDTQYF	TGCGCCAGCAGCATTGGGACAGGGGGGTCAGATACGCAGTATTTT